This TCR beta chain was documented in a study of blood T cell repertoires in COVID-19. Whole-study context: Acute and convalescent COVID-19 samples came from the United States, Italy and Spain. In each case, the material was cDNA or gDNA derived from T cells, B-cell-depleted T cells, or PBMCs.

In the study's own analysis: Scientists estimated how many nucleated cells there were by amplifying reference gene primers. Profiled with immunoSEQ multiplex PCR; TCRdb holds only in-frame clones, not every one. Clonal size and the V and J genes are those of that table, whereas D and trimming came from the DNA. In the table there are 65,000 to 90,000 clones, 83% of which are singletons. CDR3 length equals 16 residues. CDR1 SGHAT and CDR2 FQNNGV come from the germline V gene. Trimming removed 0 bases from V and 3 bases from J, with 12 bases in between. The sequence came from a woman older than 75 with acute or convalescent COVID-19. This chain links TRBV11-2 with TRBJ2-1; D might be TRBD2 (6 bases). Specimen: peripheral blood. The CDR3 region has the DNA TGTGCCAGCAGCTTAGATTTGGCGGGAAACTACAATGAGCAGTTCTTC. Its protein product is CASSLDLAGNYNEQFF. Drawing the rest from reference TRBV11-2 and TRBJ2-1, the complete variable domain is EAGVAQSPRYKIIEKRQSVAFWCNPISGHATLYWYQQILGQGPKLLIQFQNNGVVDDSQLPKDRFSAERLKGVDSTLKIQPAKLEDSAVYLCASSLDLAGNYNEQFFGPGTRLTVL.